This T cell receptor (beta chain) was sequenced for a study of post-analysis software for immune sequencing data (dated by TCRdb to about 2015). For the study in its entirety: Recorded disease courses included relapsing-remitting, secondary progressive and progressive-relapsing multiple sclerosis, with some patients lacking subtype annotation. A subset of samples was prepared in parallel using single-end sample barcoding, then pooled and co-amplified after Illumina adapter ligation. Patient repertoires were compared against about twelve previously published healthy control repertoires from donors aged about 6 to 28 years. Beyond this particular receptor, the publication reports: Direct clustering with F measure revealed strong co-clustering of samples prepared in the same batch, which led to a batch-effect correction. Multiple sclerosis patients had significantly lower normalized Chao1 diversity than controls, a result that suggests substantial peripheral T-cell clonal expansion. The control group was slightly older than the multiple sclerosis patient group. Patients showed significantly higher frequencies than controls for 4 or 5 TRBV segments, among them TRBV5-6, TRBV5-1 and TRBV20-1.

TCR beta repertoires were profiled from peripheral blood of roughly 13 young patients with multiple sclerosis to demonstrate the VDJtools post-analysis software. The multiple sclerosis patients were children and adolescents between roughly 6 and 16 years of age. Library creation used PCR. This sample was sequenced with an Illumina HiSeq 2500. To reduce PCR and sequencing biases, unique molecular identifiers were incorporated into the TCR beta cDNA libraries. Around 500,000 cDNA molecules were obtained for every 1 to 10 million input T cells, so each molecule roughly corresponded to one T cell. The same protocol used for the earlier healthy control dataset was applied to prepare and sequence the patient libraries. Samples belonging to the same batch were prepared together, multiplexed and sequenced on a shared HiSeq lane. The source study handled its data this way. Raw barcoded reads were processed with MIGEC, discarding single-read molecular identifier groups before consensus assembly and CDR3 extraction. Clonotype tables were post-analysed with VDJtools, normalizing diversity by down-sampling all datasets to the smallest sample size. In repertoire overlap clustering, CDR3 amino acid sequences, but not nucleotide sequences, were matched to correct batch-related cross-sample contamination. TCRdb ran its own pipeline on the public reads, namely fastp trimming at Q25 and MiXCR clone calling, and kept in-frame beta chains. One record per CDR3 amino acid sequence lists the most common genes and DNA. The V and J calls come from TCRdb's annotation, not from the publication. In all, the sample holds fewer than 850,000 distinct CDR3 sequences, and less than 35% of those were seen once. The ten largest account for approximately 0.55% of the sample.

This clonotype was seen a handful of times. Its antigen remains unidentified. No much larger clone exists at a distance of one base, and base qualities are not known. From V the trimming removes 4 bases and from J it removes 1 base, while the gene matches leave 16 bases of the junction unaccounted for. The germline V gene specifies SGHRS as CDR1 and YFSETQ as CDR2. Spanning cysteine to phenylalanine, the CDR3 consists of 18 amino acids. Of the read, only the CDR3 DNA is kept; its 54 bases are in frame from base 1. Sample: blood. The receptor was derived from a girl aged 5-17 years with multiple sclerosis. This receptor chain uses TRBV5-1 and TRBJ1-2, with 7 bases aligning to TRBD1. The nucleotide sequence is given as TGCGCCAGCAGCCGGGGGCCCGCAAGACAGGGTATTAACTATGGCTACACCTTC. This encodes CASSRGPARQGINYGYTF.